These T cell receptor beta chains were read from a single sample in a study of Ad26.COV2.S vaccination and SARS-CoV-2 variants. Sequencing was performed with immunoSEQ multiplex PCR; in TCRdb, only in-frame clones are kept and a portion is missing. The sample includes over 200,000 clones, around 89% of them seen just once. This specimen consisted of peripheral blood, obtained in a trial of Ad26.COV2.S vaccine versus placebo. These TCRs come from a person between 18 and 60 years old who received the Ad26.COV2.S COVID-19 vaccine or a placebo. Both conserved end residues are part of each CDR3. The order of the fields is CDR3 DNA, CDR3 protein, J gene, V gene, D gene, clone size. D genes are given only for firm matches. For some rows the clone size is stated as once, few or many, or as a class when expanded; others skip it.

CDR3 DNA: TGTGCCAGCAGTTACACCCCTATTTATCGGGTTAACTCCTACGAGCAGTACTTC; CDR3 protein: CASSYTPIYRVNSYEQYF; J gene: TRBJ2-7; V gene: TRBV6-2/TRBV6-3; D gene: -; clone size: -
CDR3 DNA: TGCAGCGTTGAAGACCTCGTCGGGCTAGCGAGGCAGTATTTT; CDR3 protein: CSVEDLVGLARQYF; J gene: TRBJ2-3; V gene: TRBV29-1; D gene: -; clone size: -
CDR3 DNA: TGCGCCAGCAGCTTGGTGGGGACAGGGGCCTCCTACGAGCAGTACTTC; CDR3 protein: CASSLVGTGASYEQYF; J gene: TRBJ2-7; V gene: TRBV5-1; D gene: TRBD1; clone size: few
CDR3 DNA: TGTGCCAGCAGTAATCCGCGGGGACTGCTCAATTCGAGCCCTGAAGCTTTCTTT; CDR3 protein: CASSNPRGLLNSSPEAFF; J gene: TRBJ1-1; V gene: TRBV6-2/TRBV6-3; D gene: -; clone size: -
CDR3 DNA: TGTGCCAGCAGCCCGCCCACAGGGCTGAACACTGAAGCTTTCTTT; CDR3 protein: CASSPPTGLNTEAFF; J gene: TRBJ1-1; V gene: TRBV7-2; D gene: -; clone size: -
CDR3 DNA: TGTGCCAGCTCACCACAGCCCTCGGGAGGGGACAATCAGCCCCAGCATTTT; CDR3 protein: CASSPQPSGGDNQPQHF; J gene: TRBJ1-5; V gene: TRBV18; D gene: -; clone size: -
CDR3 DNA: TGTGCCAGCAGCGCCCTTTGGGACACAGATACGCAGTATTTT; CDR3 protein: CASSALWDTDTQYF; J gene: TRBJ2-3; V gene: TRBV21-1; D gene: -; clone size: once
CDR3 DNA: TGTGCCAGCAGCCGGGACTGGGACACTGAAGCTTTCTTT; CDR3 protein: CASSRDWDTEAFF; J gene: TRBJ1-1; V gene: TRBV7-8; D gene: -; clone size: -
CDR3 DNA: TGTGCCAGCAGCTTAGGTGGAGGGGCCTACGAGCAGTACTTC; CDR3 protein: CASSLGGGAYEQYF; J gene: TRBJ2-7; V gene: TRBV7-9; D gene: -; clone size: -
CDR3 DNA: TGTGCCAGCAGAGAAACGGGACAGGGATACAATGAGCAGTTCTTC; CDR3 protein: CASRETGQGYNEQFF; J gene: TRBJ2-1; V gene: TRBV27; D gene: TRBD1; clone size: -
CDR3 DNA: TGTGCCAGCAGCAGGACAGGGAACACCGGGGAGCTGTTTTTT; CDR3 protein: CASSRTGNTGELFF; J gene: TRBJ2-2; V gene: TRBV7-2; D gene: TRBD1; clone size: -
CDR3 DNA: TGTGCCAGCAGCTGGTGGGGGGAAAAAGATACGCAGTATTTT; CDR3 protein: CASSWWGEKDTQYF; J gene: TRBJ2-3; V gene: TRBV5-6; D gene: -; clone size: once
CDR3 DNA: TGTGCCAGCAGTTCATATATCGGGCTCAATCAGCCCCAGCATTTT; CDR3 protein: CASSSYIGLNQPQHF; J gene: TRBJ1-5; V gene: TRBV28; D gene: -; clone size: -
CDR3 DNA: TGTGCCAGCAGCTCCATAGCGGGAGGGGTCCCCTACGAGCAGTACTTC; CDR3 protein: CASSSIAGGVPYEQYF; J gene: TRBJ2-7; V gene: TRBV5-6; D gene: TRBD2; clone size: -
CDR3 DNA: TGTGCCTGGAGCCGGAATGAAAAACTGTTTTTT; CDR3 protein: CAWSRNEKLFF; J gene: TRBJ1-4; V gene: TRBV30; D gene: -; clone size: -
CDR3 DNA: TGCGCCAGCAGCTCGAGACAGGGGACAGATACGCAGTATTTT; CDR3 protein: CASSSRQGTDTQYF; J gene: TRBJ2-3; V gene: TRBV5-1; D gene: TRBD1; clone size: -
CDR3 DNA: TGTGCCAGCAGTACGGGCGAAGGGGCCTACAATGAGCAGTTCTTC; CDR3 protein: CASSTGEGAYNEQFF; J gene: TRBJ2-1; V gene: TRBV6-4; D gene: -; clone size: -
CDR3 DNA: TGTGCCAGCAGCTTAGCTTCCGCAGGGGGGGGGAAAAGGGTTTTT; CDR3 protein: CASSLASAGGGKRVF; J gene: TRBJ1-4; V gene: TRBV7-8; D gene: TRBD1; clone size: -
CDR3 DNA: TGTGCCAGCTCACCACAGGTAGTGAACACTGAAGCTTTCTTT; CDR3 protein: CASSPQVVNTEAFF; J gene: TRBJ1-1; V gene: TRBV18; D gene: -; clone size: once
CDR3 DNA: TGTGCCTTCTCAGGGTGCACCGGGGAGCTGTTTTTT; CDR3 protein: CAFSGCTGELFF; J gene: TRBJ2-2; V gene: TRBV27; D gene: -; clone size: -